This T cell receptor beta chain appears in the sequencing data of a study of cytomegalovirus exposure and HLA in healthy donors. The CDR3 contains 19 residues. The trim removed 0 bases at V and 3 bases at J, leaving 6 bases unmatched. Germline CDR1 and CDR2: LGHNA and YSLEER. This clone was counted only a few times. Primers: 60 Vbeta forward and 13 Jbeta reverse. Sequencing used immunoSEQ multiplex PCR; TCRdb keeps in-frame clones, though not all of them. The data show 85,000 to 110,000 clones, around 67% seen once. The sequencing sample was made of PBMCs. The chain links TRBV4-3 to TRBJ2-3; 16 bases map to TRBD2. The receptor comes from a woman between 50 and 59 years old in good health and CMV-seronegative. CDR3 bases: TGCGCCAGCAGCCAAGAGCTCGGGACTAGCGGGAGGGGGACAGATACGCAGTATTTT. As protein: CASSQELGTSGRGTDTQYF.